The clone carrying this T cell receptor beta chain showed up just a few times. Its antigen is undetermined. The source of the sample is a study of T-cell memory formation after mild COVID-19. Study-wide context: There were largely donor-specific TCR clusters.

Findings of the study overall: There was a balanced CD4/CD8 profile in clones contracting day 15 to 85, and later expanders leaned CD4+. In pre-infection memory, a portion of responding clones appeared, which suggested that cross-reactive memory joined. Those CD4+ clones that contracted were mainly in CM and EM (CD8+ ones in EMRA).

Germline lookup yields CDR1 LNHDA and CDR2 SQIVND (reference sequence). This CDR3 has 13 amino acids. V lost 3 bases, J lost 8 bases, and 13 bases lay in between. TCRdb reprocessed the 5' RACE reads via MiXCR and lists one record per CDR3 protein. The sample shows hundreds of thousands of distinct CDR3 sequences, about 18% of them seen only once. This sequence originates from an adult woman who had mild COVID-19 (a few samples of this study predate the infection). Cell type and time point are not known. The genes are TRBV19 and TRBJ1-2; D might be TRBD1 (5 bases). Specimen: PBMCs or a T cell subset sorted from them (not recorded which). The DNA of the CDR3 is TGTGCCAGTAGTATTCCCCAGGGCGGCGGCTACACCTTC. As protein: CASSIPQGGGYTF.